This T cell receptor beta chain came from a study of neurological immune-mediated disorders. Study-level findings and limits: No expanded-clone CDR3 amino acid sequence recurred across subjects, suggesting private TCR-beta repertoires. HTLV-1-associated myelopathy displayed the greatest TCR clonal expansion, and multiple sclerosis exhibited the smallest, lower than that of healthy controls.

V was shortened by 6 bases and J by 5 bases, with 8 bases between the two germline ends. The germline CDR1 and CDR2 sequences are MGHDK and SYGVNS. The CDR3 contains 11 residues. The cDNA was generated through 5'RACE incorporating 10-nucleotide random UMIs. Per sequencing run, 15-18 subjects together gave over 200 million TCR-beta sequences. TCRdb passed the 5' RACE reads through MiXCR, listing each CDR3 protein once. Of over 65,000 distinct CDR3 sequences listed, just over 2.5% were seen once; the top ten hold more than 0.95%. This clonotype was detected many times. Its antigen is currently unknown. Sequencing was done on a sample of PBMCs. The chain uses TRBV25-1 and TRBJ2-7, with D unclear. The receptor was derived from a woman aged 25 to 39 with multiple sclerosis. The CDR3 DNA reads TGTGCCAGCAGAGCACTAAACGAGCAGTACTTC. Translation: CASRALNEQYF.